The following is a T cell receptor beta chain sequence with its context. This clonotype is characterized as medium-sized (0.01 to 0.1%). The specificity of this receptor is unknown. Within one base of it there is no much larger clone, and no base qualities were kept. Looking up the germline V gene yields CDR1 SGDLS and CDR2 YYNGEE. The V and J ends are trimmed by 3 bases and 0 bases, leaving 19 bases between them. The CDR3 runs 18 residues from the cysteine to the phenylalanine. The DNA shown is the 54-base CDR3, in frame from base 1. This record belongs to a study of beta chain bispecific antibodies for T cell cancers (dated by TCRdb to the early 2020s). Regarding the study in general: Healthy donor T cells were cocultured with T cell leukemia lines and bispecific antibodies, then TRBV sequencing of surviving cells measured the depletion of each TRBV family. On the cell surface, TRBV12 (TRBV12-3) was expressed by Jurkat cells, whereas TRBV5-5 was expressed by HPB-ALL cells. Results the study describes overall, beyond this receptor: Leukemia cell line cells were mixed with normal T cells in each sequenced sample, and most of the targeted TRBV signal was derived from the leukemia cells rather than from the normal T cells. Cross-reactivity of the anti-TRBV5-5 antibody with TRBV5-6 was attributed to high sequence similarity between the two genes.

Libraries incorporated unique molecular identifier barcodes, which were used to quantify clonotypes. Qiagen AllPrep DNA/RNA Micro kits were used to isolate total RNA, and an Agilent TapeStation was used to check RNA quality. TCR beta libraries were built by 5' RACE: cDNA synthesis followed by two PCR steps using TCR beta constant-region gene-specific primers. Sequencing of the TCR beta libraries was performed on an Illumina MiSeq platform. In the authors' own workflow: MIGEC, MiXCR and VDJtools were used for read processing. The frequency of each clonotype was calculated as the fraction of all unique molecular identifiers in the sample that belonged to that clonotype. Nonfunctional TRBV genes classified in IMGT as pseudogenes or open reading frames, such as TRBV1, TRBV12-1 and TRBV21, were excluded. TCRdb trimmed the raw reads at Q25, called clones with MiXCR and kept productive beta chains. CDR3 protein sequences are deduplicated, and each keeps its most common genes and DNA. These V and J calls rely on TCRdb rather than the paper's analysis. Present in this sample are 15,000 to 20,000 distinct CDR3 sequences, 2.1% of which were seen just once. Clones ranked in the top ten supply about 7% of the sample.

T cells were expanded from blood mononuclear cells for around 3 days using either anti-CD3 antibody OKT3 or CD3/CD28 Dynabeads. The culture conditions for expanded T cells were RPMI 1640 plus 10% fetal bovine serum, recombinant human IL-2 (about 100 IU/ml) and IL-7 (about 5.2 ng/ml). Cocultures combined 5 x 10^4 normal T cells with 5 x 10^4 target cells and bispecific antibody in about 98 ul, incubated 17 hours at 37°C. Each bispecific antibody consisted of two single-chain variable fragments expressed in a single-chain diabody format with a His tag. Effector T cells came from healthy human donors; peripheral blood mononuclear cells were isolated from leukapheresis samples by Ficoll density gradient centrifugation.

The clonotype was recovered from a human donor in good health. Some clones in this sample may be carry-over from other donors' samples. Sequencing was done on a sample of healthy donor T cells cultured with leukemia cells. This chain is built from TRBV9 and TRBJ1-5; the D gene identity is not certain. The nucleotide sequence reads as follows: TGTGCCAGCAGCGCACCCTCTCACAGATTGTATAGCAATCAGCCCCAGCATTTT. The encoded protein is CASSAPSHRLYSNQPQHF.